Presented here are 14 T cell receptor beta chains from one specimen sequenced in a study of T cell changes during pregnancy in multiple sclerosis. Produced via immunoSEQ multiplex PCR; TCRdb's table is partial and in-frame only. The table records 40,000 to 50,000 clones, roughly 89% of them present only once. Source: CD4+ T cells from peripheral blood mononuclear cells, taken in the first trimester of pregnancy. The source is a female donor with multiple sclerosis, enrolled in a pregnancy study.

V usage is TRBV29-1 and J usage is TRBJ2-5, with D possibly TRBD2 on 5 matching bases. Germline V gene data show CDR1 as SQVTM and CDR2 as ANQGSEA. Trimming shortened V by 7 bases and J by 1 base, and 10 bases separated the two germline ends. CDR3 size: 12 residues. The CDR3 region has the DNA TGCAGCGGCCACAGCGGCCAAGAGACCCAGTACTTC. As protein: CSGHSGQETQYF.

This clone was seen just once. The genes are TRBV2 and TRBJ2-7, with 9 nucleotides matching TRBD1. The CDR3 totals 12 residues. With V trimmed by 6 bases and J by 4 bases, 1 base remained unmatched. Per the germline V gene, CDR1 is SNHLY and CDR2 is FYNNEI. The CDR3 reads CASRGQGYEQYF. CDR3 in DNA: TGTGCCAGCAGGGGACAGGGTTACGAGCAGTACTTC.

The chain employs TRBV6-5 and TRBJ2-1, with 7 bases lining up with TRBD2. The CDR3 loop spans 16 amino acids. J was trimmed by 4 bases and V by 4 bases; bases with no gene match: 10. Germline CDR1 is MNHEY and CDR2 is SVGAGI. The CDR3 DNA reads as TGTGCCAGCAGTTCCACTAGCGCCAGCGGGTACAATGAGCAGTTCTTC. Protein sequence: CASSSTSASGYNEQFF.

The V and J genes are TRBV28 and TRBJ1-2; the match to TRBD1 covers 7 bases. Per germline, CDR1 MDHEN and CDR2 SYDVKM. This CDR3 has 12 amino acids. Trimming cost V 5 bases and J 7 bases; bases outside gene matches: 4. CDR3 loop: CASSITGAGYTF. The CDR3 DNA reads as TGTGCCAGCAGTATTACAGGGGCTGGCTACACCTTC.

This chain uses TRBV18 with TRBJ2-2; D call uncertain. The CDR3 spans 13 residues. V was shortened by 8 bases and J by 6 bases, with 13 bases between the two germline ends. Germline V gene data show CDR1 as KGHSH and CDR2 as LQKENI. Here the CDR3 reads CASTAKVAGELFF. The CDR3 DNA reads as TGTGCCAGCACAGCAAAGGTGGCCGGGGAGCTGTTTTTT.

The V gene is TRBV10-3, the J gene TRBJ1-4; D may be TRBD1 (5 bases). Germline loops: CDR1 ENHRY, CDR2 SYGVKD. The CDR3 is 15 residues long. Trimming shortened V by 2 bases and J by 3 bases, and 10 bases separated the two germline ends. CDR3 nucleotide sequence: TGTGCCATCAGTGAGGATTGGGGGGCTAATGAAAAACTGTTTTTT. It codes for CAISEDWGANEKLFF.

This clone occurred once. The chain uses TRBV7-9 and TRBJ1-2, with 9 nucleotides matching TRBD1. With 5 bases clipped from V and 8 bases from J, the junction kept 9 bases outside the gene matches. Looked up from germline, CDR1 is SEHNR and CDR2 is FQNEAQ (reference sequence). This CDR3 is 14 amino acids long. The CDR3 is CASSPPGTGSGYTF. CDR3 sequence (DNA): TGTGCCAGCAGCCCACCGGGGACAGGGAGCGGCTACACCTTC.

This rearrangement joins TRBV5-4 to TRBJ2-1; a possible D gene is TRBD2 (5 bases). Per germline, CDR1 SGHNT and CDR2 YYREEE (reference sequence). The V end lost 4 bases, the J end lost 8 bases, and 25 bases lay between the germline ends. The CDR3 totals 17 residues. The CDR3 DNA sequence: TGTGCCAGCAGCACCCCCCTCGGAGGACCGAAAAGCGATGAGCAGTTCTTC. Its translation: CASSTPLGGPKSDEQFF.

The genes are TRBV6-5 and TRBJ2-7; 9 nucleotides line up with TRBD2. CDR3 length: 16 amino acids. Germline trimming cut 4 bases from V and 2 bases from J; bases unmatched to any gene: 9. Germline V gene data show CDR1 as MNHEY and CDR2 as SVGAGI. CDR3 protein: CASSFSTAGGTYEQYF. The DNA of the CDR3 is TGTGCCAGCAGTTTCTCCACAGCGGGAGGAACCTACGAGCAGTACTTC.

The chain couples TRBV18 to TRBJ2-1; 13 positions agree with TRBD2. V lost 4 bases, J lost 1 base, and 7 bases stayed unmatched. Germline loops: CDR1 KGHSH, CDR2 LQKENI. The CDR3 runs to 18 residues. The CDR3 spells CASSLLLAGGGSYNEQFF. Written as DNA, the CDR3 is TGTGCCAGCTCACTACTACTAGCGGGAGGGGGTTCCTACAATGAGCAGTTCTTC.

V and J are TRBV5-1 and TRBJ1-1; D remains ambiguous. Between the trimmed V and J ends, which lost 0 bases and 0 bases, there was a span of 6 bases. The V gene's germline CDR1 is SGHRS and CDR2 YFSETQ. CDR3 length: 14 residues. The CDR3 DNA follows: TGCGCCAGCAGCTTGGCACATCTGAACACTGAAGCTTTCTTT. Protein product: CASSLAHLNTEAFF.

This chain links TRBV5-1 with TRBJ2-2; TRBD2 matches at 8 bases. CDR3 size: 16 residues. The germline CDR1 and CDR2 sequences are SGHRS and YFSETQ. Losses at the gene ends were 4 bases for V and 3 bases for J; bases not matched to a gene: 8. The CDR3 DNA sequence: TGCGCCAGCAGCGTTACTAGCGGCTTTGACACCGGGGAGCTGTTTTTT. Translated: CASSVTSGFDTGELFF.

The rearrangement joins TRBV2 to TRBJ2-5; 13 positions match TRBD2. The junction had 9 bases not matched to a gene; V was cut back by 4 bases and J by 7 bases. CDR1 is SNHLY and CDR2 is FYNNEI in the germline V gene. CDR3 size: 16 residues. The CDR3 protein is CASSVGTSGKSVTQYF. The CDR3 DNA reads as TGTGCCAGCAGTGTGGGGACTAGCGGGAAATCGGTGACCCAGTACTTC.

In DNA form, the CDR3 reads TGCGCCAGCAGCTTGGCGAGTTCTACTTATGGCTACACCTTC. This gives the protein CASSLASSTYGYTF. This chain connects TRBV5-1 to TRBJ1-2, with D uncertain. Deletions cut 0 bases from V and 5 bases from J, with 11 bases between. The CDR3 consists of 14 residues. Germline lookup yields CDR1 SGHRS and CDR2 YFSETQ.